This T cell receptor (beta chain) derives from a study of T-cell reconstitution after alpha-beta-depleted transplantation in children. Study-level findings and limits: The origin of alpha-beta T cells about two months after transplant was reportedly several hundred expanded graft clones.

This clonotype was found a few times. Its antigen is not identified. J gave up 4 bases and V 1 base, and 8 bases lay outside the gene matches. The CDR3 is 16 residues long. Germline-derived CDR1 and CDR2 are SEHNR and FQNEAQ (reference sequence). Library preparation (for TCRbeta) was performed with unique molecular identifiers. MiXCR was run by TCRdb on the PCR reads, yielding one entry per CDR3 protein. Here the sample spans around 370,000 distinct CDR3 sequences, 15% to 20% being singletons. The chain links TRBV7-9 to TRBJ2-5, with 8 bases matching TRBD2. The TCR was taken from a male patient aged 2 to 9 who had a stem cell transplant for acute lymphoblastic leukemia, so the T cells may come from the graft donor. The material was PBMCs, mostly from graft donor cells, obtained 360 days after TCRalphabeta/CD19-depleted stem cell transplant. The CDR3 DNA sequence: TGTGCCAGCAGCTTAGAGTTCTCAGCGGGAGCAGAGACCCAGTACTTC. It is translated as CASSLEFSAGAETQYF.